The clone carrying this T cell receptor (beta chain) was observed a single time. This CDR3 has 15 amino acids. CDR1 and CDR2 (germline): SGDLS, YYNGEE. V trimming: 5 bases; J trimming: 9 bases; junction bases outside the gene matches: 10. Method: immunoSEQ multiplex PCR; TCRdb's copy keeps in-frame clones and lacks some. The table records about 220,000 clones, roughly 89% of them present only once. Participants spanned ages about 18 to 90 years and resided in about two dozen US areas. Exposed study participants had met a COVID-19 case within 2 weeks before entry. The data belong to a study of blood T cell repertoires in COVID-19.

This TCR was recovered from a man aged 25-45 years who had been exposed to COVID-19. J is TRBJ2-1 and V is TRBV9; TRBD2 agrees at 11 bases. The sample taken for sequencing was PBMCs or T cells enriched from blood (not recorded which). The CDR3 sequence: CASSLGLAGTSEQFF. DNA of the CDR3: TGTGCCAGCAGTCTCGGACTAGCGGGTACATCTGAGCAGTTCTTC.